One and the same sample provided the 5 T cell receptor beta chains below, sequenced in a study of Ad26.COV2.S vaccination and SARS-CoV-2 variants. Sample treatment: some 20 received Ad26.COV2.S at low or high dose, single or two shots; about 5 received placebo; per-sample allocation not given. The samples were gathered on day 63 after the first injection of vaccine or placebo. Only in-frame clones appear in the TCRdb table, and some are missing; sequencing was by immunoSEQ multiplex PCR. The sample has some 300,000 clones; 86% are singletons. This sample comprised peripheral blood, obtained in a trial of Ad26.COV2.S vaccine versus placebo. The receptors originated from a person aged 18-65 years who received the Ad26.COV2.S COVID-19 vaccine or a placebo.

This sequence joins TRBV5-1 and TRBJ1-4; 9 positions match TRBD1. V lost 4 bases and J lost 8; bases outside the gene matches: 6. Germline V CDR1 and CDR2: SGHRS, YFSETQ. This CDR3 has 14 amino acids. The CDR3 protein is CASSRDRVEEKLFF. CDR3 nucleotide sequence: TGCGCCAGCAGCCGGGACAGGGTTGAGGAAAAACTGTTTTTT.

The chain links TRBV5-5 to TRBJ2-6; TRBD1 is a possible D gene (6 bases). The CDR3 contains 15 residues. V was shortened by 1 base and J by 1 base, with 6 bases between the two germline ends. CDR1 and CDR2 (germline): SGHKS, YYEKEE (reference sequence). The CDR3: CASSLTGSGANVLTF. The CDR3 region has the DNA TGTGCCAGCAGCTTGACAGGGTCTGGGGCCAACGTCCTGACTTTC.

V is TRBV30 and J is TRBJ1-1; the D gene is possibly TRBD1 (5 bases). The germline V gene encodes CDR1 GTSNPN and CDR2 SVGIG (reference sequence). This CDR3 has 14 amino acids. Trimming stripped 0 bases from V and 8 bases from J, with 16 bases between. CDR3 DNA sequence: TGTGCCTGGAGTGTACGGTGGGACGCCCCAGAAGCTTTCTTT. Its translation: CAWSVRWDAPEAFF.

This rearrangement joins TRBV3-1 (or the pseudogene TRBV3-2) to TRBJ2-1; TRBD2 aligns across 8 bases. Losses at the gene ends were 1 base for V and 8 bases for J; bases not matched to a gene: 10. The CDR3 extends over 16 amino acids. From germline, CDR1 is LGHDT and CDR2 YNNKEL (reference sequence). CDR3 region: CASSQVRAGGSDEQFF. CDR3 DNA: TGTGCCAGCAGCCAAGTTCGGGCGGGGGGTTCCGATGAGCAGTTCTTC.

The chain combines TRBV7-3 with TRBJ2-1; D remains unclear. V lost 5 bases to trimming and J lost 6 bases, with 11 bases between them. Germline V gene data show CDR1 as SGHTA and CDR2 as FQGTGA. The CDR3 has 13 amino acids. In DNA form, the CDR3 reads TGTGCCAGCAGCGTAGCAGCCCGCAATGAGCAGTTCTTC. Translated, it gives CASSVAARNEQFF.